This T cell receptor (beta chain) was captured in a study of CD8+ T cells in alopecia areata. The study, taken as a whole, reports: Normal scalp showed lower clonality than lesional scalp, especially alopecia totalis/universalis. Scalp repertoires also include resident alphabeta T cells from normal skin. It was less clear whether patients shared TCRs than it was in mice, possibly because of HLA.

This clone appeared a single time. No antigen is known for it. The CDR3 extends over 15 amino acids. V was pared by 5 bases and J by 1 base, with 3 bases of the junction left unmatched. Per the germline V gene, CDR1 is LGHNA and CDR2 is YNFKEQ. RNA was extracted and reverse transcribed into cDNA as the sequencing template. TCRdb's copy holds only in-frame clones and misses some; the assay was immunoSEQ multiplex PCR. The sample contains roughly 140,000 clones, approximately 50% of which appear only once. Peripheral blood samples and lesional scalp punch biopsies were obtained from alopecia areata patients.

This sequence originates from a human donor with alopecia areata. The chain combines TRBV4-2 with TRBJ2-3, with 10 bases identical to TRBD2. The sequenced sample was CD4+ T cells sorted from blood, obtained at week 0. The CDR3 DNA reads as TGTGCCAGCAGCGGAGGACTAGCGGGCACAGATACGCAGTATTTT. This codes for CASSGGLAGTDTQYF.